This paragraph reports one TCR beta chain. In the PCR, 60 Vbeta and 13 Jbeta primers were used. Measured with immunoSEQ multiplex PCR; TCRdb has only the in-frame clones, and not every one. The repertoire table contains fewer than 100,000 clones. These data originate in a study of cytomegalovirus exposure and HLA in healthy donors. Germline values: CDR1 SNHLY, CDR2 FYNNEI. With V trimmed by 6 bases and J by 5 bases, 6 bases remained unmatched. The CDR3 consists of 15 residues. The rearrangement joins TRBV2 to TRBJ2-3; 12 bases match TRBD2. This clonotype originated in a woman aged 60-70 years in good health and CMV-seronegative. Material: PBMCs. In DNA, the CDR3 is TGTGCCAGCAGACCCACTAGCGGGGGGCAAGATACGCAGTATTTT. Protein: CASRPTSGGQDTQYF.